The next 25 T cell receptor beta chains were all read from a single sample in a study of cytomegalovirus exposure and HLA in healthy donors. TCRdb keeps only in-frame clones here, not all; method: immunoSEQ multiplex PCR. The data hold about 160,000 clones, with around four fifths observed a single time. The sample taken for sequencing was PBMCs. These receptors came from a man under 40 in good health and CMV-seropositive.

This chain uses TRBV5-1 with TRBJ2-3, with 12 bases identical to TRBD1. The germline gives CDR1 SGHRS, CDR2 YFSETQ. Trimming at V came to 0 bases and at J to 4 bases, leaving 3 bases not matched to a gene. This CDR3 has 16 residues. CDR3 sequence: CASSLGGQGASDTQYF. The CDR3 DNA follows: TGCGCCAGCAGCTTGGGGGGACAGGGGGCCTCAGATACGCAGTATTTT.

This clone appeared a single time. This chain uses TRBV11-1 with TRBJ2-7; D may be TRBD1 (5 bases). Germline loops: CDR1 SGHAT, CDR2 FQDESV (reference sequence). Trimming cost V 5 bases and J 4 bases, with 18 bases left between them. The CDR3 runs 15 residues. Here the CDR3 reads CASSTGHTDQYEQYF. The CDR3 DNA is TGTGCCAGCAGCACAGGACATACGGACCAATACGAGCAGTACTTC.

The rearrangement joins TRBV7-8 to TRBJ1-5; TRBD1 aligns across 8 bases. The CDR3 totals 14 residues. Trimming took 5 bases from V and 5 from J; bases not matched to a gene: 5. Germline assignment: CDR1 SGHVS and CDR2 FQNEAQ. The DNA of the CDR3 is TGTGCCAGCAGCCAGGGACAGGTGTATCAGCCCCAGCATTTT. Protein: CASSQGQVYQPQHF.

The rearrangement links TRBV14 to TRBJ1-2, with D possibly matching TRBD1 (5 bases). The ends were cut back, 4 bases at V and 4 bases at J, with 13 bases in the middle. This CDR3 comprises 14 residues. Germline V CDR1 and CDR2: SGHDN, FVKESK. The CDR3 reads CASSRGTFSYGYTF. DNA of the CDR3: TGTGCCAGCAGCCGCGGGACGTTTAGCTATGGCTACACCTTC. The whole variable domain, remainder taken from reference TRBV14 and TRBJ1-2, is EAGVTQFPSHSVIEKGQTVTLRCDPISGHDNLYWYRRVMGKEIKFLLHFVKESKQDESGMPNNRFLAERTGGTYSTLKVQPAELEDSGVYFCASSRGTFSYGYTFGSGTRLTVV.

The chain links TRBV19 to TRBJ1-6; D gene unclear. CDR1 LNHDA and CDR2 SQIVND come from the germline V gene (reference sequence). This CDR3 region has 15 residues. V was shortened by 2 bases and J by 7 bases, with 12 bases between the two germline ends. The CDR3 reads CASSILRQRNSPLHF. CDR3 in DNA: TGTGCCAGTAGTATATTGCGGCAGCGAAATTCACCCCTCCACTTT.

The chain couples TRBV27 to TRBJ2-7; a possible D gene is TRBD1 (6 bases). The CDR3 has 14 residues. V lost 5 bases and J lost 2, with 13 bases in between. CDR1 is MNHEY and CDR2 is SMNVEV in the germline V gene (reference sequence). CDR3 bases: TGTGCCAGCAGTCCAGGGGATCAGGCCTACGAGCAGTACTTC. Its protein is CASSPGDQAYEQYF.

CDR3 region: CASSDLGLAGSYNEQFF. CDR3 coding DNA: TGTGCCAGCAGTGACTTAGGTTTGGCAGGGTCCTACAATGAGCAGTTCTTC. The chain uses TRBV6-4 and TRBJ2-1; maybe TRBD1 (5 bases). CDR3 size: 17 residues. V was pared by 1 base and J by 1 base, with 14 bases between. Germline assignment: CDR1 MRHNA and CDR2 SNTAGT.

The J gene is TRBJ2-7, the V gene TRBV7-9, with no clear D. V was pared by 6 bases and J by 7 bases, with 10 bases between. The CDR3 loop spans 11 amino acids. Germline-derived CDR1 and CDR2 are SEHNR and FQNEAQ (reference sequence). This chain's CDR3 is CASSFPREQYF. The CDR3 coding sequence is TGTGCCAGCAGTTTTCCCCGGGAGCAGTACTTC.

This clone was counted only a few times. This sequence joins TRBV4-2 and TRBJ2-1, with 9 bases lining up with TRBD2. The CDR3 is 17 amino acids. Looked up from germline, CDR1 is LGHNA and CDR2 is YNFKEQ. V gave up 3 bases and J gave up 4 bases; unmatched junction bases: 10. For the CDR3, the DNA is TGTGCCAGCAGCCAGGGGGAGGGCGGGGGGGCATACAATGAGCAGTTCTTC. Translation: CASSQGEGGGAYNEQFF.

The chain recombines TRBV4-1 with TRBJ2-6, with TRBD1 matching 8 bases. V gave up 0 bases and J gave up 5 bases; unmatched junction bases: 9. Germline values: CDR1 MGHRA, CDR2 YSYEKL. The CDR3 contains 18 residues. CDR3 sequence reads: CASSQDMGQDIRANVLTF. In DNA form, the CDR3 reads TGCGCCAGCAGCCAAGATATGGGACAGGATATTAGGGCCAACGTCCTGACTTTC.

The chain recombines TRBV6-4 with TRBJ2-3; 9 nucleotides line up with TRBD2. Germline assignment: CDR1 MRHNA and CDR2 SNTAGT. V was clipped by 3 bases and J by 0 bases; unmatched bases: 4. The length of the CDR3 is 16 residues. The CDR3 region has the DNA TGTGCCAGCAGTGAGTCAGCGGGGGGCAGCACAGATACGCAGTATTTT. As protein: CASSESAGGSTDTQYF.

In its sample, this clone was seen a few times. The V call is TRBV9, the J call TRBJ1-6; D remains ambiguous. CDR1 and CDR2 (germline): SGDLS, YYNGEE. The CDR3 spans 15 residues. The V gene lost 0 bases and the J gene lost 2 bases, with 6 bases spanning the gap. The CDR3 DNA follows: TGTGCCAGCAGCGTAGGATCGGCCTATAATTCACCCCTCCACTTT. Protein sequence: CASSVGSAYNSPLHF.

The genes are TRBV6-6 and TRBJ1-3, with D tentatively TRBD1 (5 bases). Germline lookup yields CDR1 MNHNY and CDR2 SVGAGI (reference sequence). CDR3 length: 16 residues. V lost 2 bases to trimming and J lost 4 bases, with 15 bases between them. The chain's CDR3 is CASSYVGEGIGNTIYF. The CDR3 DNA is TGTGCCAGCAGTTACGTAGGGGAAGGGATCGGAAACACCATATATTTT.

The V and J genes are TRBV2 and TRBJ2-3, with TRBD2 identical over 11 bases. The germline CDR1 and CDR2 sequences are SNHLY and FYNNEI. CDR3 length: 14 amino acids. V trimming: 8 bases; J trimming: 6 bases; junction bases outside the gene matches: 7. In nucleotides, the CDR3 is TGTGCCAGCGCGGGACTAGCGGCGTCCGATACGCAGTATTTT. Its protein is CASAGLAASDTQYF.

The chain links TRBV4-3 to TRBJ2-7; 9 nucleotides agree with TRBD1. The germline gives CDR1 LGHNA, CDR2 YSLEER. Trimming cost V 4 bases and J 0 bases; bases outside gene matches: 4. This CDR3 comprises 15 residues. The CDR3 region has the DNA TGCGCCAGCAGCCCGGGACAGGGAGGCTCCTACGAGCAGTACTTC. As protein: CASSPGQGGSYEQYF.

The gene calls are TRBV11-2 and TRBJ2-7; 11 bases match TRBD1. Germline-derived CDR1 and CDR2 are SGHAT and FQNNGV. V lost 5 bases to trimming and J lost 4 bases; unmatched junction nucleotides: 4. CDR3 length: 14 amino acids. The CDR3 reads CASSPGTGGYEQYF. The CDR3, as DNA: TGTGCCAGCAGCCCCGGGACAGGGGGGTACGAGCAGTACTTC.

This clone was counted a few times. The chain combines TRBV19 with TRBJ2-2, with TRBD1 identical over 7 bases. The CDR3 spans 17 residues. The germline CDR1 and CDR2 sequences are LNHDA and SQIVND (reference sequence). V trimming: 1 base; J trimming: 4 bases; junction bases outside the gene matches: 9. CDR3 sequence: CASSIGGWTGSTGELFF. The CDR3 DNA reads as TGTGCCAGTAGTATAGGGGGGTGGACAGGTAGCACCGGGGAGCTGTTTTTT.

The V and J genes are TRBV7-3 and TRBJ2-7, with 7 positions matching TRBD2. J lost 7 bases, V lost 5 bases, and 8 bases had no gene match. The CDR3 consists of 13 residues. Per the germline V gene, CDR1 is SGHTA and CDR2 is FQGTGA. The CDR3 sequence: CASSKWSGAEQYF. In nucleotides, the CDR3 is TGTGCCAGCAGCAAATGGAGCGGGGCAGAGCAGTACTTC.

This clone has just one count. The rearrangement links TRBV30 to TRBJ2-7, with TRBD1 matching 7 bases. V lost 3 bases, J lost 0 bases, and 11 bases stayed unmatched. The CDR3 length is 16 residues. Germline V gives CDR1 GTSNPN, CDR2 SVGIG (reference sequence). The CDR3 protein is CAWRGGYAALSYEQYF. CDR3 nucleotide sequence: TGTGCCTGGAGAGGGGGCTACGCAGCCCTCTCCTACGAGCAGTACTTC.

In this sample, this clone turned up a few times. CDR3 nucleotide sequence: TGTGCCAGCAGTCTGACAGGGGTCGGTGAAGCTTTCTTT. It specifies CASSLTGVGEAFF. This rearrangement joins TRBV27 to TRBJ1-1; 8 bases are a match to TRBD1. This CDR3 contains 13 residues. Germline values: CDR1 MNHEY, CDR2 SMNVEV (reference sequence). Trimming cost V 5 bases and J 7 bases; bases outside gene matches: 6.

This clone was seen only once. The V call is TRBV5-6, the J call TRBJ2-7; 7 bases map to TRBD1. The CDR3 consists of 14 residues. Trimming cost V 4 bases and J 0 bases; bases outside gene matches: 4. Germline CDR1 and CDR2: SGHDT and YYEEEE. The CDR3 DNA follows: TGTGCCAGCAGCCGAACAGGGGCCTCCTACGAGCAGTACTTC. Protein product: CASSRTGASYEQYF.

The rearrangement uses TRBV4-1 and TRBJ2-1; 9 bases line up with TRBD1. Per the germline V gene, CDR1 is MGHRA and CDR2 is YSYEKL. This CDR3 region has 19 residues. With 1 base clipped from V and 6 bases from J, the junction kept 16 bases outside the gene matches. The CDR3 here is CASSQAVPSRTGEPNEQFF. CDR3 nucleotides: TGCGCCAGCAGCCAAGCTGTTCCCTCCAGGACAGGGGAGCCCAATGAGCAGTTCTTC.

The V call is TRBV18, the J call TRBJ1-2; perhaps TRBD1 as D (5 bases). The length of the CDR3 is 14 residues. Trimming removed 0 bases from V and 8 bases from J, with 13 bases in between. Germline V gene sequence: CDR1 KGHSH, CDR2 LQKENI. The CDR3 loop reads CASSPPGPLEGYTF. CDR3 coding DNA: TGTGCCAGCTCACCACCGGGGCCGCTGGAAGGCTACACCTTC.

Comment on this clone: Other DNA sequences in the sample encode the same CDR3. The CDR3 spells CASSLGLAGGTDTQYF. CDR3 sequence (DNA): TGCGCCAGCAGCTTGGGGCTAGCGGGGGGCACAGATACGCAGTATTTT. V is TRBV5-1 and J is TRBJ2-3; 10 bases match TRBD2. Looked up from germline, CDR1 is SGHRS and CDR2 is YFSETQ. Trimming removed 0 bases from V and 1 base from J; junction bases left unmatched: 2. This CDR3 spans 16 amino acids. The variable domain in full, with the rest retrieved from reference TRBV5-1 and TRBJ2-3, is KAGVTQTPRYLIKTRGQQVTLSCSPISGHRSVSWYQQTPGQGLQFLFEYFSETQRNKGNFPGRFSGRQFSNSRSEMNVSTLELGDSALYLCASSLGLAGGTDTQYFGPGTRLTVL.

The chain has TRBV7-9 and TRBJ2-3; maybe TRBD2 (5 bases). V was cut by 4 bases and J by 0 bases, with 11 bases left in between. Per the germline V gene, CDR1 is SEHNR and CDR2 is FQNEAQ (reference sequence). This CDR3 spans 15 amino acids. The CDR3 DNA follows: TGTGCCAGCAGCTCAGGACTCCCAAGCACAGATACGCAGTATTTT. It translates to CASSSGLPSTDTQYF.